This TCR beta chain comes out of a study of Ad26.COV2.S vaccination and SARS-CoV-2 variants. TCRdb's table, derived via immunoSEQ multiplex PCR, lists solely in-frame clones and lacks some. The table includes around 300,000 clones, 86% detected once. Described treatment: about 20 received Ad26.COV2.S at low or high dose, single or two shots; about 5 received placebo; per-sample allocation not given. Specimen acquisition occurred on day 63 following the initial vaccine or placebo injection. This receptor was taken from a person aged 18-60 years who received the Ad26.COV2.S COVID-19 vaccine or a placebo. Sequencing used peripheral blood, obtained in a trial of Ad26.COV2.S vaccine versus placebo.

CDR3 sequence: CATSDFTSGGLNEQFF. Here the CDR3 DNA reads TGTGCCACCAGTGATTTTACTAGCGGGGGACTTAATGAGCAGTTCTTC. The chain employs TRBV24-1 and TRBJ2-1; 11 positions agree with TRBD2. The CDR3 covers 16 residues. The junction had 5 bases not matched to a gene; V was cut back by 1 base and J by 7 bases. CDR1 is KGHDR, CDR2 SFDVKD, per germline.